Shown below are 9 T cell receptor beta chains from a single sample sequenced in a study of lymphopenia after photon versus proton radiotherapy. Data came from immunoSEQ multiplex PCR; TCRdb stores just in-frame clones and leaves some out. The repertoire holds tens of thousands of clones, with about 93% as singletons. Sequences were derived from peripheral blood, sampled from a patient treated with photon-based radiotherapy. The receptors come from a man between 60 and 70 years old with cholangiocarcinoma.

The V and J genes are TRBV4-1 and TRBJ2-7; 8 nucleotides line up with TRBD2. J lost 7 bases, V lost 0 bases, and 8 bases had no gene match. In germline, CDR1 is MGHRA, CDR2 YSYEKL. The CDR3 sequence is 15 residues long. CDR3 nucleotide sequence: TGCGCCAGCAGCCAAGAGGACCAGCGGGGGAGAGAGCAGTACTTC. This sequence encodes CASSQEDQRGREQYF.

The chain carries TRBV7-7 and TRBJ2-5, with D possibly being TRBD2 (5 bases). This CDR3 has 17 residues. The ends were cut back, 2 bases at V and 5 bases at J, with 21 bases in the middle. Germline CDR1 is SSHAT and CDR2 is FNYEAQ (reference sequence). DNA of the CDR3: TGTGCCAGCAGCTTATTCTATAGCATACGAGGGTCCGAGACCCAGTACTTC. As protein: CASSLFYSIRGSETQYF.

As concerns this clone: Its ends do not fully match the called genes, so a read error is possible. The rearrangement links TRBV7-7 to TRBJ2-5; TRBD1 matches at 7 bases. CDR3 length: 13 residues. Germline V gene sequence: CDR1 SSHAT, CDR2 FNYEAQ (reference sequence). The DNA of the CDR3 is TGTGCTAGCAGCCGCGACAGGGAAGAGACCCAGTACTTC. Translated: CASSRDREETQYF.

The chain joins TRBV5-1 to TRBJ2-2; D unresolved. CDR1 is SGHRS, CDR2 YFSETQ, per germline. This CDR3 comprises 16 residues. The V end was cut by 1 base, the J end by 0 bases, with 10 bases between. CDR3 residues: CASSLLRSANTGELFF. The CDR3, as DNA: TGCGCCAGCAGCTTGTTGCGCTCCGCGAACACCGGGGAGCTGTTTTTT. The variable domain in full, completed from reference TRBV5-1 and TRBJ2-2, reads KAGVTQTPRYLIKTRGQQVTLSCSPISGHRSVSWYQQTPGQGLQFLFEYFSETQRNKGNFPGRFSGRQFSNSRSEMNVSTLELGDSALYLCASSLLRSANTGELFFGEGSRLTVL.

This rearrangement joins TRBV29-1 to TRBJ2-1; D ambiguous. Trimming pared 5 bases from V and 10 bases from J, leaving 6 bases between. The CDR3 is 9 amino acids. Germline-derived CDR1 and CDR2 are SQVTM and ANQGSEA. CDR3 DNA sequence: TGCAGCGTTTTCTCGGAGCAGTTCTTC. The encoded protein is CSVFSEQFF.

This clone was picked up one time. The chain uses TRBV15 and TRBJ2-7; D unresolved. CDR1 is LNHNV and CDR2 is YYDKDF in the germline V gene (reference sequence). The CDR3 length is 12 residues. With 0 bases removed from V and 3 bases from J, the gap between germline ends came to 3 bases. For the CDR3, the DNA is TGTGCCACCAGCAGAGATAGCTACGAGCAGTACTTC. It is translated as CATSRDSYEQYF.

The CDR3 reads CASSHRGAKVHEQYF. In DNA form, the CDR3 reads TGCGCCAGCAGCCATCGGGGCGCAAAGGTCCACGAGCAGTACTTC. This sequence joins TRBV4-3 and TRBJ2-7, with D perhaps assigned TRBD1 or TRBD2 (5 bases each). Germline CDR1 and CDR2: LGHNA and YSLEER. V lost 3 bases, J lost 5 bases, and 17 bases lay in between. The CDR3 is 15 amino acids.

The V gene is TRBV7-9, the J gene TRBJ2-7; 7 bases fit TRBD2. Germline V gene data show CDR1 as SEHNR and CDR2 as FQNEAQ (reference sequence). The V gene end was trimmed by 2 bases and the J gene end by 2 bases; junction bases not matched to a gene: 6. There are 15 residues in the CDR3. CDR3 region: CASSLSLADPYEQYF. Written as DNA, the CDR3 is TGTGCCAGCAGCTTAAGCCTAGCGGACCCCTACGAGCAGTACTTC. The variable domain in full, with the rest retrieved from reference TRBV7-9 and TRBJ2-7, is DTGVSQNPRHKITKRGQNVTFRCDPISEHNRLYWYRQTLGQGPEFLTYFQNEAQLEKSRLLSDRFSAERPKGSFSTLEIQRTEQGDSAMYLCASSLSLADPYEQYFGPGTRLTVT.

This clone was seen only once. This chain joins TRBV15 and TRBJ2-1; 10 positions match TRBD2. CDR1 is LNHNV and CDR2 is YYDKDF in the germline V gene (reference sequence). The CDR3 spans 16 residues. J lost 4 bases, V lost 5 bases, and 8 bases had no gene match. This CDR3 is CATSFRGTSAYNEQFF. CDR3 nucleotide sequence: TGTGCCACCAGCTTCCGCGGGACTAGCGCGTACAATGAGCAGTTCTTC.